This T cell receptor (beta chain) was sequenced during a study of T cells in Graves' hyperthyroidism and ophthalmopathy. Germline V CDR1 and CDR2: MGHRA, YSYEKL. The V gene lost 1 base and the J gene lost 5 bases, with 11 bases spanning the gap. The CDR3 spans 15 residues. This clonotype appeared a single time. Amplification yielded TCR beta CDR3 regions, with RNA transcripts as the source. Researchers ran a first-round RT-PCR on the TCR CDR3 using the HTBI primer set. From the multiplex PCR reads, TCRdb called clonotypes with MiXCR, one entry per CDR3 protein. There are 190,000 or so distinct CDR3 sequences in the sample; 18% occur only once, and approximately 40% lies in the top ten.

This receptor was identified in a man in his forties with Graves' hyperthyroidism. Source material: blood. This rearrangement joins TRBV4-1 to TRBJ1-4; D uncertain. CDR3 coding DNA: TGCGCCAGCAGCCAAGTGAAGGGCCGGAATGAAAAACTGTTTTTT. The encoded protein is CASSQVKGRNEKLFF.